One sample yielded the 21 T cell receptor beta chains listed below, sequenced in a study of cytomegalovirus exposure and HLA in healthy donors. Amplification used 60 Vbeta primers and 13 Jbeta primers. Produced via immunoSEQ multiplex PCR; TCRdb's table is partial and in-frame only. There are roughly 120,000 clones in the sample; about 76% occur only once, and approximately 7% lies in the top ten. What was sequenced was PBMCs. The source is a man aged 40-55 years in good health and CMV-seropositive.

This clone was detected once. The J gene is TRBJ1-2, the V gene TRBV6-4; maybe TRBD1 (5 bases). The CDR3 sequence is 14 residues long. Trimming took off 0 bases at V and 8 bases at J, with 13 bases between the two ends. Germline V lookup: CDR1 MRHNA, CDR2 SNTAGT. The CDR3 DNA reads as TGTGCCAGCAGTGACTCGGGGGGTCGCAGGGGCTACACCTTC. Protein: CASSDSGGRRGYTF.

The rearrangement links TRBV4-1 to TRBJ2-7, with 9 bases identical to TRBD1. Germline trimming cut 1 base from V and 3 bases from J; bases unmatched to any gene: 1. Germline V CDR1 and CDR2: MGHRA, YSYEKL. The length of the CDR3 is 14 residues. The CDR3 protein is CASSQGDRDYEQYF. DNA of the CDR3: TGCGCCAGCAGCCAAGGGGACAGGGACTACGAGCAGTACTTC.

The V call is TRBV6-5, the J call TRBJ2-4; TRBD2 is a possible D gene (5 bases). Germline V gives CDR1 MNHEY, CDR2 SVGAGI. V gave up 3 bases and J gave up 0 bases, with 6 bases separating them. CDR3 length: 14 residues. For the CDR3, the DNA is TGTGCCAGCAGTTATCGGGGAGCCAAAAACATTCAGTACTTC. Its protein is CASSYRGAKNIQYF.

The V gene is TRBV7-9, the J gene TRBJ1-4, with 10 nucleotides matching TRBD1. CDR1 SEHNR and CDR2 FQNEAQ come from the germline V gene (reference sequence). There are 18 residues in the CDR3. Germline trimming cut 5 bases from V and 2 bases from J; bases unmatched to any gene: 11. The CDR3 here is CASSSRDRGYGTNEKLFF. DNA of the CDR3: TGTGCCAGCAGCAGCCGGGACAGGGGATATGGGACTAATGAAAAACTGTTTTTT.

The V gene is TRBV15, the J gene TRBJ2-7; the D gene is possibly TRBD2 (5 bases). In germline, CDR1 is LNHNV, CDR2 YYDKDF (reference sequence). The CDR3 totals 12 residues. Between the trimmed V and J ends, which lost 4 bases and 7 bases, there was a span of 11 bases. DNA for the CDR3: TGTGCCACCAGCACGGGCCGAGGGGAGCAGTACTTC. It translates to CATSTGRGEQYF.

The chain combines TRBV5-1 with TRBJ1-1; no clear D. In germline, CDR1 is SGHRS, CDR2 YFSETQ. V dropped 7 bases and J dropped 1 base, with 17 bases sitting between them. There are 15 residues in the CDR3. CDR3 in amino acids: CASHRGTLENTEAFF. The DNA for the CDR3 is TGCGCCAGCCACCGCGGTACCCTCGAGAACACTGAAGCTTTCTTT.

The V and J genes are TRBV7-2 and TRBJ2-3; D perhaps matches TRBD1 (5 bases). The V end lost 2 bases, the J end lost 2 bases, and 8 bases lay between the germline ends. The germline gives CDR1 SGHTA, CDR2 FQGNSA. The CDR3 runs to 14 residues. CDR3 residues: CASSLTRDTDTQYF. Here the CDR3 DNA reads TGTGCCAGCAGCTTAACCAGGGACACAGATACGCAGTATTTT. The variable domain in full, with the rest retrieved from reference TRBV7-2 and TRBJ2-3, is GAGVSQSPSNKVTEKGKDVELRCDPISGHTALYWYRQSLGQGLEFLIYFQGNSAPDKSGLPSDRFSAERTGGSVSTLTIQRTQQEDSAVYLCASSLTRDTDTQYFGPGTRLTVL.

This chain uses TRBV19 with TRBJ2-1; 9 bases map to TRBD1. Losses at the gene ends were 4 bases for V and 7 bases for J; bases not matched to a gene: 5. Germline V gene sequence: CDR1 LNHDA, CDR2 SQIVND (reference sequence). This CDR3 is built from 14 residues. In DNA form, the CDR3 reads TGTGCCAGTAGTAGGGGACAGGGTAGGAATGAGCAGTTCTTC. Amino acid sequence: CASSRGQGRNEQFF.

The rearrangement links TRBV5-1 to TRBJ2-5; TRBD2 aligns across 7 bases. TRBJ2-7 explains the end of the DNA better; the J call may be wrong. The CDR3 extends over 15 amino acids. Germline CDR1 is SGHRS and CDR2 is YFSETQ. In nucleotides, the CDR3 is TGCGCCAGCAGTCTAAGCGGGGACTCTACCTACGAGCAGTACTTC. It codes for CASSLSGDSTYEQYF.

The rearrangement uses TRBV5-4 and TRBJ2-1; possibly TRBD2 for D (6 bases). The CDR3 covers 13 residues. The V end was cut by 5 bases, the J end by 4 bases, with 10 bases between. CDR1 and CDR2 from the germline V gene are SGHNT and YYREEE (reference sequence). Here the CDR3 reads CASRPTSYNEQFF. CDR3 bases: TGTGCCAGCAGGCCGACTAGTTACAATGAGCAGTTCTTC.

The chain joins TRBV7-9 to TRBJ2-3; 7 nucleotides match TRBD2. The length of the CDR3 is 19 residues. V gave up 4 bases and J gave up 3 bases; unmatched junction bases: 19. CDR1 SEHNR and CDR2 FQNEAQ come from the germline V gene (reference sequence). The CDR3 protein is CASSSRLSGATILTDTQYF. The CDR3 DNA reads TGTGCCAGCAGCTCCCGGTTAAGCGGGGCTACCATTTTAACAGATACGCAGTATTTT. The full variable domain, its missing parts supplied by reference TRBV7-9 and TRBJ2-3, is DTGVSQNPRHKITKRGQNVTFRCDPISEHNRLYWYRQTLGQGPEFLTYFQNEAQLEKSRLLSDRFSAERPKGSFSTLEIQRTEQGDSAMYLCASSSRLSGATILTDTQYFGPGTRLTVL.

The CDR3 DNA reads as TGTGCCAGCAGTCCCGGACTAGCGGGCTCCTACAATGAGCAGTTCTTC. Protein product: CASSPGLAGSYNEQFF. The chain combines TRBV13 with TRBJ2-1, with TRBD2 matching over 11 bases. CDR1 and CDR2 from the germline V gene are PRHDT and FYEKMQ (reference sequence). Trimming cost V 6 bases and J 0 bases; bases outside gene matches: 4. The CDR3 is 16 residues long.

The chain joins TRBV28 to TRBJ2-3; maybe TRBD2 (6 bases). This CDR3 has 17 residues. The germline CDR1 and CDR2 sequences are MDHEN and SYDVKM. The germline V and J ends were trimmed by 5 bases and 2 bases, with 20 bases remaining between them. The CDR3 DNA reads TGTGCCAGCAGTGGAAGTCAGGGACTCCCAGTCACAGATACGCAGTATTTT. It specifies CASSGSQGLPVTDTQYF.

The chain has TRBV5-4 and TRBJ2-5, with D unresolved. Trimming took off 7 bases at V and 4 bases at J, with 8 bases between the two ends. From germline, CDR1 is SGHNT and CDR2 YYREEE (reference sequence). This CDR3 has 11 residues. CDR3 sequence reads: CASHSGETQYF. The CDR3 DNA reads TGTGCCAGCCACTCAGGAGAGACCCAGTACTTC.

This chain uses TRBV18 with TRBJ1-2; D might be TRBD1 (5 bases). V dropped 1 base and J dropped 3 bases, with 12 bases sitting between them. This CDR3 has 15 residues. Germline V gene sequence: CDR1 KGHSH, CDR2 LQKENI. CDR3 sequence reads: CASSPLPETDYGYTF. DNA for the CDR3: TGTGCCAGCTCACCACTTCCCGAGACAGACTATGGCTACACCTTC.

This clone was found once. The chain combines TRBV19 with TRBJ2-7; unclear D gene. Germline V gene data show CDR1 as LNHDA and CDR2 as SQIVND (reference sequence). The CDR3 sequence is 15 residues long. With 2 bases removed from V and 2 bases from J, the gap between germline ends came to 13 bases. CDR3 residues: CASSIIQPSPYEQYF. CDR3 nucleotide sequence: TGTGCCAGTAGTATAATACAGCCTTCCCCCTACGAGCAGTACTTC.

The chain couples TRBV7-8 to TRBJ2-1; 10 bases are a match to TRBD2. The CDR3 contains 15 residues. J gave up 9 bases and V 2 bases, and 7 bases lay outside the gene matches. Germline CDR1 and CDR2: SGHVS and FQNEAQ. Here the CDR3 reads CASSLSSGRRSEQFF. Written as DNA, the CDR3 is TGTGCCAGCAGCTTATCTAGCGGGAGAAGAAGTGAGCAGTTCTTC.

The chain combines TRBV5-6 with TRBJ1-5, with 7 bases matching TRBD1. Germline trimming cut 3 bases from V and 0 bases from J; bases unmatched to any gene: 6. This CDR3 has 16 amino acids. Germline CDR1 reads SGHDT; CDR2 reads YYEEEE. The CDR3 coding sequence is TGTGCCAGCAGCTACTCCGGGACAGATAGCAATCAGCCCCAGCATTTT. It yields the protein CASSYSGTDSNQPQHF.

The genes are TRBV5-1 and TRBJ2-1; the match to TRBD2 covers 9 bases. V shed 2 bases and J 5 bases; nucleotides not matched to a gene: 2. Germline V lookup: CDR1 SGHRS, CDR2 YFSETQ. This CDR3 is built from 14 residues. CDR3 loop: CASSFLAGNNEQFF. DNA for the CDR3: TGCGCCAGCAGCTTCCTAGCGGGAAACAATGAGCAGTTCTTC. Drawing the rest from reference TRBV5-1 and TRBJ2-1, the complete variable domain is KAGVTQTPRYLIKTRGQQVTLSCSPISGHRSVSWYQQTPGQGLQFLFEYFSETQRNKGNFPGRFSGRQFSNSRSEMNVSTLELGDSALYLCASSFLAGNNEQFFGPGTRLTVL.

The CDR3 is CASSSPLINTQYF. In nucleotides, the CDR3 is TGTGCCAGCAGCTCACCCCTAATCAATACGCAGTATTTT. The chain is built from TRBV7-9 and TRBJ2-3; no clear D. V lost 4 bases, J lost 7 bases, and 12 bases lay in between. Germline CDR1 reads SEHNR; CDR2 reads FQNEAQ (reference sequence). The CDR3 is 13 residues long. The complete variable domain, with remaining parts taken from reference TRBV7-9 and TRBJ2-3, reads DTGVSQNPRHKITKRGQNVTFRCDPISEHNRLYWYRQTLGQGPEFLTYFQNEAQLEKSRLLSDRFSAERPKGSFSTLEIQRTEQGDSAMYLCASSSPLINTQYFGPGTRLTVL.

This clone turned up a few times. The V call is TRBV2, the J call TRBJ1-5; 9 nucleotides match TRBD1. Germline V gene sequence: CDR1 SNHLY, CDR2 FYNNEI. This CDR3 spans 15 amino acids. Trimming at V came to 7 bases and at J to 8 bases, leaving 12 bases not matched to a gene. In DNA, the CDR3 is TGTGCCAGCATGGAACAGGGGGCGAGTACCAAGCCCCAGCATTTT. Encoded protein: CASMEQGASTKPQHF.